This T cell receptor (beta chain) was sequenced in a study of cytomegalovirus exposure and HLA in healthy donors. The primer mix had 60 Vbeta and 13 Jbeta primers. The repertoire was sequenced with immunoSEQ multiplex PCR; TCRdb's copy has only in-frame clones and lacks some. The repertoire holds some 200,000 clones, with over 65% as singletons. V was cut by 0 bases and J by 6 bases, with 11 bases left in between. Germline V gene sequence: CDR1 MNHNY, CDR2 SVGAGI (reference sequence). This CDR3 spans 14 amino acids. The V gene is TRBV6-6, the J gene TRBJ1-2; no definite D call. The TCR comes from a boy aged 2-9 years in good health and CMV-seronegative. The sequencing sample was made of PBMCs. The CDR3 nucleotides are TGTGCCAGCAGTTACTCGATTGTAACTCATGGCTACACCTTC. Amino acid sequence: CASSYSIVTHGYTF.